A selection of T cell receptor beta chains follows, all from one sample in a study of identical twins. From the 5' RACE reads, TCRdb called clonotypes with MiXCR, one entry per CDR3 protein. This table holds 450,000 to 650,000 distinct CDR3 sequences, over 8.5% found once. This sample also appeared in a second study, on yellow fever vaccine responses in identical twins.

Sample: PBMCs. The source of these receptors is a woman aged 18-29 years in good health. The CDR3 runs from the conserved cysteine through the conserved F or W. The D gene is left open where the match is weak. Clone size is shown for a subset of rows, as once, few, many or a class of expanded clone.

TGTGCCAGCAGCTTAACGGGACCCCAGGATAATTCACCCCTCCACTTT	CASSLTGPQDNSPLHF	TRBV7-9	TRBJ1-6	many	.
TGTGCCAGCAGTGAGGGTTACGAGCAGTACTTC	CASSEGYEQYF	TRBV2	TRBJ2-7	many	.
TGTGCCAGCAGCATCACAGTTGGGGGCCGGAATACGCAGTATTTT	CASSITVGGRNTQYF	TRBV6-2/TRBV6-3	TRBJ2-3	few	.
TGTGCCAGCAGCGGTCTCAGGGTGACTGAAGCTTTCTTT	CASSGLRVTEAFF	TRBV7-2	TRBJ1-1	.	.
TGTGCCAGCAGCCCCGCCGAGGGATGGACTGAAGCTTTCTTT	CASSPAEGWTEAFF	TRBV3-1	TRBJ1-1	.	.
TGTGCCAGCAGCCTAACCGGGACAGGGGTTGAAAAACTGTTTTTT	CASSLTGTGVEKLFF	TRBV12-3/TRBV12-4	TRBJ1-4	.	TRBD1
TGTGCCAGCGCTGTGGGAACGCGGGGGCCCTACGAGCAGTACTTC	CASAVGTRGPYEQYF	TRBV9	TRBJ2-7	few	.
TGTGCCAGCAGTTACTCGAGGACCCAAGGGGGCAGCACAGATACGCAGTATTTT	CASSYSRTQGGSTDTQYF	TRBV6-5	TRBJ2-3	.	TRBD1
TGTGCCAGCAGCTTGCGGGGGGCCGCCAATGAGCAGTTCTTC	CASSLRGAANEQFF	TRBV7-3	TRBJ2-1	few	TRBD2
TGCAGTGCTACGGCTAGCGGGAGGAACACCGGGGAGCTGTTTTTT	CSATASGRNTGELFF	TRBV20-1	TRBJ2-2	many	TRBD2
TGTGCCAGCAGGACAAGGACAGGGACGGAGTTCTTC	CASRTRTGTEFF	TRBV28	TRBJ2-1	few	TRBD1
TGTGCCAGCAGCTTAACGATAGAGAACACCGGGGAGCTGTTTTTT	CASSLTIENTGELFF	TRBV7-3	TRBJ2-2	few	.
TGCGCCAGCAGCTTGGGTCCATGGAAGGTGAACACTGAAGCTTTCTTT	CASSLGPWKVNTEAFF	TRBV5-1	TRBJ1-1	many	.
TGCAGTGCTAGAGATCCCAGCGGGAGCTCCTACGAGCAGTACTTC	CSARDPSGSSYEQYF	TRBV20-1	TRBJ2-7	.	TRBD2
TGCGCCAGCAGCCAAGGACGGGGGGCAACAGAGACCCAGTACTTC	CASSQGRGATETQYF	TRBV4-1	TRBJ2-5	many	.
TGTGCCAGCAGCGCCTCAACAGGGCGAGAGACCCAGTACTTC	CASSASTGRETQYF	TRBV9	TRBJ2-5	many	.
TGTGCTAGCAGCTTAGAGGTGGCGGGGGGCTACTACAATGAGCAGTTCTTC	CASSLEVAGGYYNEQFF	TRBV7-7	TRBJ2-1	few	TRBD2
TGTGCCAGCAGTCCCCAGGGAGATGAGCAGTTCTTC	CASSPQGDEQFF	TRBV5-5	TRBJ2-1	few	.
TGTGCCAGCAGCCCAACTACAGTTAACACTGAAGCTTTCTTT	CASSPTTVNTEAFF	TRBV7-8	TRBJ1-1	many	.
TGTGCCAGCAGCTTGTTGGTTGGGACAGGGTTCTACGAGCAGTACTTC	CASSLLVGTGFYEQYF	TRBV7-9	TRBJ2-7	many	TRBD1
TGTGCCAGCAGGCCCGGGCCGACAAACTACGAGCAGTACTTC	CASRPGPTNYEQYF	TRBV12-3/TRBV12-4	TRBJ2-7	few	.
TGTGCCAGCACAGGGGGACAGGGGATCGACGAGCAGTACTTC	CASTGGQGIDEQYF	TRBV7-6	TRBJ2-7	.	TRBD1
TGCAGTGCCAGGACAGTGGGCTACACCTTC	CSARTVGYTF	TRBV20-1	TRBJ1-2	few	.
TGTGCCAGCAATCAGGCTAACACAGATACGCAGTATTTT	CASNQANTDTQYF	TRBV12-3/TRBV12-4	TRBJ2-3	many	.
TGTGCCTGGAGTTTCGGACGGGGAAGCAATGAGCAGTTCTTC	CAWSFGRGSNEQFF	TRBV30	TRBJ2-1	.	.
TGTGCGGCCTGCCTTCGGGGTCCGCAGTATTTT	CAACLRGPQYF	TRBV28	TRBJ2-3	many	.
TGCAGCTCGAGGGGGGGATTCGGTGAAGCTTTCTTT	CSSRGGFGEAFF	TRBV29-1	TRBJ1-1	.	.
TGTGCCAGCAGTTACTGGCAGGGGTCCTACAATGAGCAGTTCTTC	CASSYWQGSYNEQFF	TRBV6-2/TRBV6-3	TRBJ2-1	many	.
TGTGCCAGCAGCTCCCTCCAGACCCTGGGGTTCTTC	CASSSLQTLGFF	TRBV7-9	TRBJ2-1	few	.